The 6 T cell receptor beta chains in this list originate from one sample, sequenced in a study of shared clonotypes between healthy human individuals. Data came from immunoSEQ multiplex PCR; TCRdb stores just in-frame clones and leaves some out. The table includes around 2.5 million clones, approximately 94% detected once. The sample was naive CD4+ T cells from PBMCs. Subset reported: CD45RA+ positively selected. All receptors come from a man between 18 and 35 years old in good health. Some clones in this sample may be carry-over from other donors' samples.

This chain joins TRBV7-2 and TRBJ2-5; TRBD2 matches 9 bases. The V segment lost 4 bases and the J segment 4 bases; nucleotides outside the gene matches: 10. CDR3 length equals 16 residues. Germline V gene data show CDR1 as SGHTA and CDR2 as FQGNSA. This CDR3 is CASSSGGVLAGETQYF. CDR3 nucleotides: TGTGCCAGCAGCTCCGGCGGGGTACTAGCGGGAGAGACCCAGTACTTC.

The table lists this clone with a count of one. This chain connects TRBV29-1 to TRBJ1-4; the D is unclear. This CDR3 contains 13 residues. Germline V gene lookup returns CDR1 SQVTM and CDR2 ANQGSEA. V lost 4 bases and J 8 bases, leaving 14 bases between the germline ends. The CDR3 DNA reads TGCAGCGTTGTGGCGGCCGGAAGGGAAAAACTGTTTTTT. This translates into CSVVAAGREKLFF.

This chain links TRBV7-8 with TRBJ1-2; TRBD1 is a possible D gene (6 bases). This CDR3 region has 14 residues. Per the germline V gene, CDR1 is SGHVS and CDR2 is FQNEAQ. V shed 5 bases and J shed 8 bases, with 18 bases lying between them. The CDR3 DNA is TGTGCCAGCAGCCCAAGGGTAGGGGGTTGGGGCTACACCTTC. Protein sequence: CASSPRVGGWGYTF.

In DNA form, the CDR3 reads TGTGCCAGCAGCAAAAGGGGATTGTCGCCGGAGCAGTACTTC. Encoded protein: CASSKRGLSPEQYF. This chain connects TRBV21-1 to TRBJ2-7; TRBD1, as called in the table, went unchecked against the DNA. TRBV21-1 is an annotated pseudogene. The CDR3 extends over 14 amino acids.

With respect to this clone: This CDR3 is also generated by other DNA sequences in the sample. V and J are TRBV20-1 and TRBJ1-2; TRBD1 is a possible D gene (5 bases). Trimming removed 4 bases at V and 8 bases at J, with 11 bases between. The CDR3 is 11 residues long. Germline V CDR1 and CDR2: DFQATT, SNEGSKA (reference sequence). The CDR3 DNA sequence: TGCAGTGCTACTAGGGGCGAGGGCTACACCTTC. Translation: CSATRGEGYTF.

The chain uses TRBV5-1 and TRBJ2-5; D is unclear. CDR3 length: 13 amino acids. Germline V gene data show CDR1 as SGHRS and CDR2 as YFSETQ. With 1 base removed from V and 5 bases from J, the gap between germline ends came to 9 bases. CDR3 amino acids: CASSLSFGETQYF. The DNA for the CDR3 is TGCGCCAGCAGCTTGTCCTTCGGGGAGACCCAGTACTTC.